This entry concerns a single T cell receptor (beta chain). This CDR3 is 19 amino acids long. V shed 4 bases, J shed 2 bases, and the junction held 11 bases outside the gene matches. Germline CDR1 and CDR2: PRHDT and FYEKMQ (reference sequence). The data stem from a study of T cell changes during pregnancy in multiple sclerosis. The assay was immunoSEQ multiplex PCR, and TCRdb's table has in-frame clones only and misses some. The sample records tens of thousands of clones, approximately 90% being singletons. The chain recombines TRBV13 with TRBJ2-3; 14 nucleotides match TRBD2. The clonotype was recovered from a female donor in good health, enrolled as a control in a pregnancy study. The starting material was peripheral blood, obtained in the first trimester of pregnancy. CDR3 in DNA: TGTGCCAGCAGCTCCACCGCGGGACTAGCGGGGGTTGTCACAGATACGCAGTATTTT. The encoded protein is CASSSTAGLAGVVTDTQYF.